Listed below are T cell receptor beta chains from one sample, sequenced in a study of blood T cell repertoires in COVID-19. Repertoires were generated with immunoSEQ multiplex PCR, while TCRdb's copy carries only in-frame clones and drops some. The sample has about 180,000 clones; over 70% are singletons. Sequenced material: peripheral blood. All receptors derive from a woman aged 55 to 70 with acute or convalescent COVID-19. Both conserved end residues are part of each CDR3. Fields, in order: V gene, clone size, J gene, D gene, CDR3 protein, CDR3 DNA. D genes are given only for firm matches. Expanded clones get a size class; other rows say once, few or many, or leave the size out.

TRBV7-9,NA,TRBJ1-1,TRBD1,CASSGTGTAFITTEAFF,TGTGCCAGCAGCGGGACCGGGACAGCATTTATAACCACTGAAGCTTTCTTT
TRBV6-2/TRBV6-3,NA,TRBJ1-2,TRBD1,CASSYSTDRGDYGYTF,TGTGCCAGCAGTTACTCGACAGACAGGGGGGACTATGGCTACACCTTC
TRBV27,NA,TRBJ2-2,TRBD2,CASRRTSGGWTGELFF,TGTGCCAGCAGACGGACTAGCGGGGGTTGGACCGGGGAGCTGTTTTTT
TRBV18,NA,TRBJ1-2,NA,CASSPSSGDGYTF,TGTGCCAGCTCACCAAGTTCCGGAGATGGCTACACCTTC
TRBV7-2,NA,TRBJ1-1,NA,CASSFGTLNTEAFF,TGTGCCAGCAGCTTCGGGACACTGAACACTGAAGCTTTCTTT
TRBV5-1,NA,TRBJ2-5,TRBD2,CASSLAGASGGQETQYF,TGCGCCAGCAGCTTGGCCGGGGCTAGCGGGGGCCAAGAGACCCAGTACTTC
TRBV2,NA,TRBJ1-5,TRBD1,CASSGTGGDQPQHF,TGTGCCAGCAGTGGGACAGGGGGAGATCAGCCCCAGCATTTT
TRBV2,NA,TRBJ1-5,NA,CASSLRQVNQPQHF,TGTGCCAGCAGTCTGAGACAGGTCAATCAGCCCCAGCATTTT
TRBV11-2,few,TRBJ1-1,TRBD1,CASSLVQGMSEAFF,TGTGCCAGCAGCTTAGTACAGGGGATGTCTGAAGCTTTCTTT
TRBV28,NA,TRBJ1-5,NA,CASSLWGEGRVDNQPQHF,TGTGCCAGCAGTTTATGGGGTGAAGGCAGGGTGGACAATCAGCCCCAGCATTTT
TRBV4-3,NA,TRBJ1-2,NA,CASSQDLTVGLGGYTF,TGCGCCAGCAGCCAAGATCTAACGGTTGGCCTAGGTGGCTACACCTTC
TRBV5-6,NA,TRBJ2-7,TRBD1,CASSLRGQFYEQYF,TGTGCCAGCAGCTTGAGGGGACAGTTCTACGAGCAGTACTTC
TRBV7-9,NA,TRBJ2-3,NA,CASSLARTTRTDTQYF,TGTGCCAGCAGCTTAGCGAGGACTACTCGCACAGATACGCAGTATTTT
TRBV9,NA,TRBJ1-4,TRBD1,CASSGRQGNEKLFF,TGTGCCAGCAGCGGTCGACAGGGCAATGAAAAACTGTTTTTT
TRBV24-1,once,TRBJ2-1,NA,CATSDTSGEKQFF,TGTGCCACCAGTGATACTTCCGGAGAGAAGCAGTTCTTC
TRBV6-5,NA,TRBJ1-5,NA,CASSYSRQGNQPQHF,TGTGCCAGCAGTTACTCGCGACAGGGCAATCAGCCCCAGCATTTT
TRBV7-2,NA,TRBJ2-5,NA,CASTGGVQETQYF,TGTGCCAGCACCGGAGGAGTCCAAGAGACCCAGTACTTC
TRBV2,NA,TRBJ1-5,NA,CASCPGREAQPQHF,TGTGCCAGCTGCCCGGGCAGGGAAGCTCAGCCCCAGCATTTT
TRBV5-4,NA,TRBJ2-7,NA,CASTIYGGPSDEQYF,TGTGCCAGCACCATTTACGGGGGGCCCTCCGACGAGCAGTACTTC
TRBV7-2,NA,TRBJ1-5,NA,CASKTTQGNQPQHF,TGTGCCAGCAAGACAACGCAGGGCAATCAGCCCCAGCATTTT
TRBV3-1/TRBV3-2,once,TRBJ2-3,TRBD2,CASSQGPSGGTDTQYF,TGTGCCAGCAGCCAAGGGCCTAGCGGGGGGACAGATACGCAGTATTTT
TRBV20-1,NA,TRBJ2-7,NA,CSASSVAGSYEQYF,TGCAGTGCTAGTTCCGTGGCGGGCTCCTACGAGCAGTACTTC
TRBV12-3/TRBV12-4,NA,TRBJ1-6,NA,CASRDGTSPLHF,TGTGCCAGCAGGGACGGGACATCACCCCTCCACTTT
TRBV4-2,NA,TRBJ2-4,TRBD1,CASSQGPTGENIQYF,TGTGCCAGCAGCCAGGGACCGACAGGGGAAAACATTCAGTACTTC
TRBV3-1/TRBV3-2,few,TRBJ2-1,TRBD1,CASSQDRGGFNEQFF,TGTGCCAGCAGTCAGGACAGGGGAGGGTTCAATGAGCAGTTCTTC
TRBV7-2,few,TRBJ1-3,NA,CASSTPPKGNTIYF,TGTGCCAGCAGCACCCCGCCTAAGGGAAACACCATATATTTT
TRBV7-2,NA,TRBJ1-1,TRBD1,CASSLDRGMNTEAFF,TGTGCCAGCAGCTTAGACAGGGGCATGAACACTGAAGCTTTCTTT
TRBV9,NA,TRBJ1-3,NA,CASSSADTKTGNTIYF,TGTGCCAGCAGCTCCGCGGACACGAAGACTGGAAACACCATATATTTT
TRBV3-1/TRBV3-2,few,TRBJ2-2,NA,CASSQGGRGLTGELFF,TGTGCCAGCAGCCAAGGCGGCAGGGGTTTAACCGGGGAGCTGTTTTTT
TRBV12-5,NA,TRBJ2-2,TRBD1,CASGSGQTNTGELFF,TGTGCTAGTGGTTCGGGACAGACTAACACCGGGGAGCTGTTTTTT
TRBV9,once,TRBJ2-2,TRBD2,CASSVAREGAGELFF,TGTGCCAGCAGCGTAGCTAGGGAGGGTGCCGGGGAGCTGTTTTTT
TRBV3-1/TRBV3-2,few,TRBJ2-7,NA,CASSQRPRFYEQYF,TGTGCCAGCAGCCAACGGCCGCGGTTCTACGAGCAGTACTTC
TRBV5-1,NA,TRBJ2-3,NA,CASSLAGDSDTQYF,TGCGCCAGCAGCTTGGCAGGGGATTCAGATACGCAGTATTTT
TRBV21-1,NA,TRBJ1-3,NA,CASSKELWDSGNTIYF,TGTGCCAGCAGCAAAGAGTTGTGGGACAGTGGAAACACCATATATTTT
TRBV19,NA,TRBJ2-2,NA,CASSIPPGRANTGELFF,TGTGCCAGTAGTATCCCCCCCGGCAGGGCCAACACCGGGGAGCTGTTTTTT